This T cell receptor beta chain was retrieved from a study of blood T cell repertoires in COVID-19. The V end lost 1 base, the J end lost 3 bases, and 16 bases lay between the germline ends. The germline V gene has CDR1 MNHEY and CDR2 SVGEGT. The CDR3 loop spans 17 amino acids. This clone was found a few times. Clones were read by immunoSEQ multiplex PCR, and TCRdb kept only the in-frame ones, dropping some. Altogether approximately 180,000 clones are present, around four fifths being singletons, with the ten largest covering 6% to 7%. This chain uses TRBV6-2 or TRBV6-3 with TRBJ1-5; D unclear. The origin of this receptor is a woman aged 40 to 50 with COVID-19, enrolled during active disease. The sequenced sample consisted of peripheral blood. The CDR3 is CASSYWLTPISNQPQHF. The DNA for the CDR3 is TGTGCCAGCAGTTACTGGCTTACGCCCATTTCCAATCAGCCCCAGCATTTT.